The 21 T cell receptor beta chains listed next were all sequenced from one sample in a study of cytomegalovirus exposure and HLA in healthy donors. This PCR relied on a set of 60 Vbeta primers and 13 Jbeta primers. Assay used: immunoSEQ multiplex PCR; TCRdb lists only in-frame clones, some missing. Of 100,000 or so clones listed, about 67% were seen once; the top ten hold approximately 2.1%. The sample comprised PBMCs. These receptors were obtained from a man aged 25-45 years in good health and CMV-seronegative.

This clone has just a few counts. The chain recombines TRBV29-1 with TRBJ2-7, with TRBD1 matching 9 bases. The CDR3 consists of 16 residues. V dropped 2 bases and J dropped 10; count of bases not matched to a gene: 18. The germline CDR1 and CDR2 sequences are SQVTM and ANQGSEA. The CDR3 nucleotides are TGCAGCGTTGAAAATGGCGGGACAGGGACGAGTGATGATCAGTACTTC. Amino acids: CSVENGGTGTSDDQYF.

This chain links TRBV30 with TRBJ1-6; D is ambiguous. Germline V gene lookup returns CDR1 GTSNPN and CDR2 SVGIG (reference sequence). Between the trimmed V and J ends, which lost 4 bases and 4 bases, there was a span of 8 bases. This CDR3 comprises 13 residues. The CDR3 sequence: CAWTRDYNSPLHF. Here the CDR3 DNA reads TGTGCCTGGACCCGGGATTATAATTCACCCCTCCACTTT.

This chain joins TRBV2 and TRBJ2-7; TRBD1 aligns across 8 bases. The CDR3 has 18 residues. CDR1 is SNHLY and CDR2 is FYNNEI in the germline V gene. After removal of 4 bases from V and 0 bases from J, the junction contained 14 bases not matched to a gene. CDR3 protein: CASSVWGQDWPLSYEQYF. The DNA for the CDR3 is TGTGCCAGCAGTGTCTGGGGACAGGATTGGCCCCTCTCCTACGAGCAGTACTTC.

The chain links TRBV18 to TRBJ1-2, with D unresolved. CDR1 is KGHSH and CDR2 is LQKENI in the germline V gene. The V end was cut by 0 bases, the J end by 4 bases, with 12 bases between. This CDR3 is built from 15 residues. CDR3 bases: TGTGCCAGCTCACCACCTGCCTTTGAGTCCTATGGCTACACCTTC. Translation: CASSPPAFESYGYTF.

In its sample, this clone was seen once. CDR3 bases: TGTGCCAGCAGTTTATCGCCCGTGGCCGCTAGTGGCTACACCTTC. Protein: CASSLSPVAASGYTF. The V gene is TRBV27, the J gene TRBJ1-2; D not resolved. This CDR3 spans 15 amino acids. CDR1 is MNHEY and CDR2 is SMNVEV in the germline V gene (reference sequence). Trimming removed 0 bases from V and 7 bases from J, with 15 bases in between.

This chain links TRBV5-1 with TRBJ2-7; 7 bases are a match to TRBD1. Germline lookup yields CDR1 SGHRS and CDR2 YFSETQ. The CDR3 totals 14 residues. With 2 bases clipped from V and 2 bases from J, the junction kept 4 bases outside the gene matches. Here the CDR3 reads CASSFTGVPYEQYF. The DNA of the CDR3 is TGCGCCAGCAGCTTTACAGGGGTGCCCTACGAGCAGTACTTC. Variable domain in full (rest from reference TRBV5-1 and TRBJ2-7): KAGVTQTPRYLIKTRGQQVTLSCSPISGHRSVSWYQQTPGQGLQFLFEYFSETQRNKGNFPGRFSGRQFSNSRSEMNVSTLELGDSALYLCASSFTGVPYEQYFGPGTRLTVT.

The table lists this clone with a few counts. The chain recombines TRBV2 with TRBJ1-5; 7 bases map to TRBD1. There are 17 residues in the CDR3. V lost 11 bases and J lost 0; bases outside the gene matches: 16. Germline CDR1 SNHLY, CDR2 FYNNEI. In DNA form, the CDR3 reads TGTGCCTCTAGACAGGGATGGGTCCTTTCTAGCAATCAGCCCCAGCATTTT. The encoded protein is CASRQGWVLSSNQPQHF.

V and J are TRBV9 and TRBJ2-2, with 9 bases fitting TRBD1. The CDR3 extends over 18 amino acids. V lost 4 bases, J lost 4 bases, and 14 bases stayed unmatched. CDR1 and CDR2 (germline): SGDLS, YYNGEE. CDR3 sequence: CASSPRPGTGKGTGELFF. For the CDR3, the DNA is TGTGCCAGCAGCCCTCGTCCCGGGACAGGGAAAGGCACCGGGGAGCTGTTTTTT.

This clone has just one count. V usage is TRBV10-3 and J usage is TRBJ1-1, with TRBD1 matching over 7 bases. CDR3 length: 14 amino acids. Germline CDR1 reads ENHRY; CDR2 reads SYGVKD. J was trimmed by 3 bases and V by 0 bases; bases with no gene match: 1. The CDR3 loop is CAISESDRDTEAFF. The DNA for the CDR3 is TGTGCCATCAGTGAGTCAGACAGGGACACTGAAGCTTTCTTT.

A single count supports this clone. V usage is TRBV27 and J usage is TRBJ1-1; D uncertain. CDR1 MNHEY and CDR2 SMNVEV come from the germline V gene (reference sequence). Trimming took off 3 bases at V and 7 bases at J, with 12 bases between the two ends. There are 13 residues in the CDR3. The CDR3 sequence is CASSFEWAGEAFF. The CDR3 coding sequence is TGTGCCAGCAGTTTCGAGTGGGCAGGTGAAGCTTTCTTT.

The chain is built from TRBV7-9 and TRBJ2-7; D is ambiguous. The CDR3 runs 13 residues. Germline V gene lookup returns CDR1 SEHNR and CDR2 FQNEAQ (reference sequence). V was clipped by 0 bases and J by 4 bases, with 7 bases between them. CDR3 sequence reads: CASSLARLYEQYF. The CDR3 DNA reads TGTGCCAGCAGCTTAGCGAGATTATACGAGCAGTACTTC.

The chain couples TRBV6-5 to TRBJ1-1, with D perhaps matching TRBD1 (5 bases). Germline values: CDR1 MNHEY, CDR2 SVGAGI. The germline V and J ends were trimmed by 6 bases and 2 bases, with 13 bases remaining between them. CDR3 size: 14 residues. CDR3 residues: CASRTLGPNTEAFF. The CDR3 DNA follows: TGTGCCAGCAGGACCTTGGGGCCAAACACTGAAGCTTTCTTT.

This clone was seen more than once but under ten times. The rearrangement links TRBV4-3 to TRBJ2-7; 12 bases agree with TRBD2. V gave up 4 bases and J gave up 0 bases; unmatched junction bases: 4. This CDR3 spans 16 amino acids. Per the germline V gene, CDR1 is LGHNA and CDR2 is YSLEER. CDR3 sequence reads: CASSPGLAGSSYEQYF. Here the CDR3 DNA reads TGCGCCAGCAGCCCCGGACTAGCGGGGAGCTCCTACGAGCAGTACTTC.

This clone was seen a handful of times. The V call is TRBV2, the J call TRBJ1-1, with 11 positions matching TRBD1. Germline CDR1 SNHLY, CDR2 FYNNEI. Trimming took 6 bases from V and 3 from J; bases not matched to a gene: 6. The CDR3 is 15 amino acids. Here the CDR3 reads CASRRTGGRDTEAFF. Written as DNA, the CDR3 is TGTGCCAGCAGGCGGACAGGGGGCCGCGACACTGAAGCTTTCTTT.

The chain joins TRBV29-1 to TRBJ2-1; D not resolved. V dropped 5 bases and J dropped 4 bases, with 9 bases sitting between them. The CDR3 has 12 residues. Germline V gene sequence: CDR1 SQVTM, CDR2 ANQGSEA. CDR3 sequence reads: CSVTTVYNEQFF. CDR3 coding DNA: TGCAGCGTTACCACGGTGTACAATGAGCAGTTCTTC.

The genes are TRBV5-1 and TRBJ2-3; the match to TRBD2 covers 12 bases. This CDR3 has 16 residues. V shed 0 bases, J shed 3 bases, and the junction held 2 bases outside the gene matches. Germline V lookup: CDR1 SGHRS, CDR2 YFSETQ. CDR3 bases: TGCGCCAGCAGCTTGGCAGGGACTAGCGGGACAGATACGCAGTATTTT. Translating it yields CASSLAGTSGTDTQYF.

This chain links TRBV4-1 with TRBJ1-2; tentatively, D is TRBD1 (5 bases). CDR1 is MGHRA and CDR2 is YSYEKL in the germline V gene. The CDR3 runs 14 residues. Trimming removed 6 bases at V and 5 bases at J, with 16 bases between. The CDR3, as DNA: TGCGCCAGCAGACAACGTGGGGCAGCGTATGGCTACACCTTC. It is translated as CASRQRGAAYGYTF.

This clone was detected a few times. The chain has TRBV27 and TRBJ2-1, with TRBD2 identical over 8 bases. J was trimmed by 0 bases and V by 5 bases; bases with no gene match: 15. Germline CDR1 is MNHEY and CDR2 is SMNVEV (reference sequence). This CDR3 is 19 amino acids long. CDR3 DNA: TGTGCCAGCAGTCCCGGGGTAGCGGGGTACGACTACTCCTACAATGAGCAGTTCTTC. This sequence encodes CASSPGVAGYDYSYNEQFF.

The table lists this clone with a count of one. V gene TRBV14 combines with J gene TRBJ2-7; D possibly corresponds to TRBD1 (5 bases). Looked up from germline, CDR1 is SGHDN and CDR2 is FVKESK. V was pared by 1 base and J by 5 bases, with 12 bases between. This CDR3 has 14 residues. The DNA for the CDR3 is TGTGCCAGCAGCCAAGTTTCCAGGGCCCACGAGCAGTACTTC. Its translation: CASSQVSRAHEQYF. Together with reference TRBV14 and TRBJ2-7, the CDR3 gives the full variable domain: EAGVTQFPSHSVIEKGQTVTLRCDPISGHDNLYWYRRVMGKEIKFLLHFVKESKQDESGMPNNRFLAERTGGTYSTLKVQPAELEDSGVYFCASSQVSRAHEQYFGPGTRLTVT.

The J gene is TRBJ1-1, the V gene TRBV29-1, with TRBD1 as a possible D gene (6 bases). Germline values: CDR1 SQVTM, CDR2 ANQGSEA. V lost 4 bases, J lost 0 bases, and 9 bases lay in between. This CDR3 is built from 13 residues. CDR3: CSVAGALNTEAFF. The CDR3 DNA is TGCAGCGTTGCAGGGGCCTTGAACACTGAAGCTTTCTTT.

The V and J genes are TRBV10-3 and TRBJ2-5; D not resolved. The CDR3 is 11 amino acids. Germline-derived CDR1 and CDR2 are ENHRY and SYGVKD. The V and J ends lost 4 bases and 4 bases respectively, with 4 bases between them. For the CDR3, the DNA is TGTGCCATCAGTGTCAGAGAGACCCAGTACTTC. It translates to CAISVRETQYF.